Included here is one T cell receptor beta chain sequence, with context. This record belongs to a study of blood T cell repertoires in COVID-19. For the study at large: Sample material is recorded as cDNA or gDNA derived from T cells, B-cell-depleted T cells, or PBMCs.

Cohort 3 donors counted as recovered after two negative PCRs, clearance, or resolved symptoms. The CDR3 is made up of 13 amino acids. Trimming took 4 bases from V and 4 from J; bases not matched to a gene: 3. The germline V gene encodes CDR1 MGHRA and CDR2 YSYEKL. TCRdb keeps only in-frame clones here, not all; method: immunoSEQ multiplex PCR. The table shows 50,000 to 80,000 clones, with more than 75% occurring only once. Sequencing was done on a sample of PBMCs or T cells enriched from blood (not recorded which). This TCR derives from a woman aged 40 to 50 who had recovered from COVID-19. The chain joins TRBV4-1 to TRBJ2-5; TRBD1 agrees at 7 bases. The CDR3 DNA follows: TGCGCCAGCAGCCCCCGGGACAGAGAGACCCAGTACTTC. It encodes CASSPRDRETQYF.